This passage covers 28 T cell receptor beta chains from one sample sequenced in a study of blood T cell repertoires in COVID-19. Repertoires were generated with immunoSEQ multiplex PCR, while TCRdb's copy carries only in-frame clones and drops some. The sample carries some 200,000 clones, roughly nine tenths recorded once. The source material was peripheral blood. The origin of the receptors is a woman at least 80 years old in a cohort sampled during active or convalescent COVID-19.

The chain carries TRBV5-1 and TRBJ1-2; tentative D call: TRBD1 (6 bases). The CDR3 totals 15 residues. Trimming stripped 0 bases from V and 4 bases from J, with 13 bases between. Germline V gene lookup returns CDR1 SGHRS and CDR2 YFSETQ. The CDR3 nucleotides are TGCGCCAGCAGCTTGGGCAGGGGCCTCCTCTATGGCTACACCTTC. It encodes CASSLGRGLLYGYTF.

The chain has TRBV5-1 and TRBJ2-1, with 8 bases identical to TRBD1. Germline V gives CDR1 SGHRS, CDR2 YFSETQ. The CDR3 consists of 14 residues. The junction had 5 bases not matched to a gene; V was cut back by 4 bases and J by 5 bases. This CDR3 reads CASSLDRAHNEQFF. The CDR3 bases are TGCGCCAGCAGCCTGGACAGGGCTCACAATGAGCAGTTCTTC.

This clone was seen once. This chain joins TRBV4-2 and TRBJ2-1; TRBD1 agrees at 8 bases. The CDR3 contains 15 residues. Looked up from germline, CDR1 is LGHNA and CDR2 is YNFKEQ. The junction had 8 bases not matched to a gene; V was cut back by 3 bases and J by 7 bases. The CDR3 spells CASSQAQGAANEQFF. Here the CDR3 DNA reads TGTGCCAGCAGCCAGGCTCAGGGGGCGGCGAATGAGCAGTTCTTC.

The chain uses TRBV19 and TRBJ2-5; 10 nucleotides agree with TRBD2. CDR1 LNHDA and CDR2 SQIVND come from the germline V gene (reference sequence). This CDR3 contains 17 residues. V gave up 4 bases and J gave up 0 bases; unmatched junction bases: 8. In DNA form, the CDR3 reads TGTGCCAGTAGTACTCGTAGCGGGGGGCGAAACCAAGAGACCCAGTACTTC. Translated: CASSTRSGGRNQETQYF. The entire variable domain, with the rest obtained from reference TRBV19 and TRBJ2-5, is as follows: DGGITQSPKYLFRKEGQNVTLSCEQNLNHDAMYWYRQDPGQGLRLIYYSQIVNDFQKGDIAEGYSVSREKKESFPLTVTSAQKNPTAFYLCASSTRSGGRNQETQYFGPGTRLLVL.

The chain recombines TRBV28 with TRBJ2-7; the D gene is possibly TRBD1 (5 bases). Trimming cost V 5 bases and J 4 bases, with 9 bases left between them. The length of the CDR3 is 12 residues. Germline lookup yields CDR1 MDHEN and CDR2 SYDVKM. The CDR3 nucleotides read TGTGCCAGCAGTCAAGGGGCATACGAGCAGTACTTC. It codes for CASSQGAYEQYF.

The CDR3: CASSLGAVGTEAFF. In DNA, the CDR3 is TGTGCCAGCAGCCTAGGGGCAGTTGGCACTGAAGCTTTCTTT. The rearrangement links TRBV27 to TRBJ1-1; a possible D gene is TRBD1 (5 bases). The germline V and J ends were trimmed by 6 bases and 4 bases, with 15 bases remaining between them. Germline values: CDR1 MNHEY, CDR2 SMNVEV (reference sequence). The CDR3 is made up of 14 amino acids.

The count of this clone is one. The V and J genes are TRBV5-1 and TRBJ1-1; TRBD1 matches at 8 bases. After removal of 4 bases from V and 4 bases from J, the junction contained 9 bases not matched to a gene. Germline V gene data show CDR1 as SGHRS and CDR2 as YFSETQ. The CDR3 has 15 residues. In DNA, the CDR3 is TGCGCCAGCAGCCAGGGGGCCGGTGGTTTCACTGAAGCTTTCTTT. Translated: CASSQGAGGFTEAFF.

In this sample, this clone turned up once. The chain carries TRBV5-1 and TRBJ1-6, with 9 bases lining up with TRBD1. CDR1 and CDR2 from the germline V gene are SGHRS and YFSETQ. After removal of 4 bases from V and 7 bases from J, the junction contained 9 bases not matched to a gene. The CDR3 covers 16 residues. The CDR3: CASSPFGQGTNSPLHF. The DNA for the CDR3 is TGCGCCAGCAGCCCATTCGGACAGGGGACAAATTCACCCCTCCACTTT.

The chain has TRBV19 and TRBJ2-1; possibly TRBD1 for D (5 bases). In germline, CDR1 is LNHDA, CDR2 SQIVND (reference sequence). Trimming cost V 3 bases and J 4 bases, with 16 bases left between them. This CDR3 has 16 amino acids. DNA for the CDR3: TGTGCCAGTAGTATGGGAAGGGCAGGGCAGTACAATGAGCAGTTCTTC. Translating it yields CASSMGRAGQYNEQFF.

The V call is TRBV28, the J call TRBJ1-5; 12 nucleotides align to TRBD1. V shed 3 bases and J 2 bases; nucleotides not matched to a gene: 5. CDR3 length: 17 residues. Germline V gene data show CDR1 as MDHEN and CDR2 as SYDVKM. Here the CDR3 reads CASSFTGTGGGNQPQHF. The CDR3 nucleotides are TGTGCCAGCAGTTTCACCGGGACAGGGGGCGGCAATCAGCCCCAGCATTTT.

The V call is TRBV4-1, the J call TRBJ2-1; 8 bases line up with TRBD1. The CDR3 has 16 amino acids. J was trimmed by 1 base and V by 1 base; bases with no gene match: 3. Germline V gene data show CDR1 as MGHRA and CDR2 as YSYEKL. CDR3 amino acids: CASSQGHRGSYNEQFF. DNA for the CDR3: TGCGCCAGCAGCCAAGGGCACAGGGGGTCCTACAATGAGCAGTTCTTC.

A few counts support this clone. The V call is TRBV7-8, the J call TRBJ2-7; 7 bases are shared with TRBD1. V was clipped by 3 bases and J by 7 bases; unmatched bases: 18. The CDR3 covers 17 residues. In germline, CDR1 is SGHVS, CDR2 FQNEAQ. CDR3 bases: TGTGCCAGCAGCTTTTCCCTAAGACAGGGACGGTTTCAAGAGCAGTACTTC. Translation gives CASSFSLRQGRFQEQYF.

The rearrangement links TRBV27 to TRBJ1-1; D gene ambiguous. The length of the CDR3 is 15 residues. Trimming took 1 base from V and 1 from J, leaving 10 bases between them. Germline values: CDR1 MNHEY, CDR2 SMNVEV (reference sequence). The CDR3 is CASSLYRGRNTEAFF. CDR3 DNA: TGTGCCAGCAGTTTATATCGGGGTAGGAACACTGAAGCTTTCTTT.

CDR3 nucleotide sequence: TGTGCCAGCAGTGGGCAGGGGGTATCCTACGAGCAGTACGTC. Encoded protein: CASSGQGVSYEQYV. The rearrangement links TRBV2 to TRBJ2-7; the match to TRBD1 covers 7 bases. Germline CDR1 SNHLY, CDR2 FYNNEI. This CDR3 comprises 14 residues. V lost 4 bases and J lost 1; bases outside the gene matches: 4.

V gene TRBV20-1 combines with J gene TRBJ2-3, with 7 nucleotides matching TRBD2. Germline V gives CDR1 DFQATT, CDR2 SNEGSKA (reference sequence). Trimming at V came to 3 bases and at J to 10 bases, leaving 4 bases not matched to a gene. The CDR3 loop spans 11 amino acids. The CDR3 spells CSASRREAQYF. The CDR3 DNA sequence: TGCAGTGCTAGTCGTCGGGAGGCGCAGTATTTT.

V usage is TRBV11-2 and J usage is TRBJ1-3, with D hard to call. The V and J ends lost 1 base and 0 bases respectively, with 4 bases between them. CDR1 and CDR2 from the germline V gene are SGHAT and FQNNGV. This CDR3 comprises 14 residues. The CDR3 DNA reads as TGTGCCAGCAGCTTAGGCGGCTCTGGAAACACCATATATTTT. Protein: CASSLGGSGNTIYF. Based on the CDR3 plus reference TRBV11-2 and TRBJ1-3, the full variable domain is EAGVAQSPRYKIIEKRQSVAFWCNPISGHATLYWYQQILGQGPKLLIQFQNNGVVDDSQLPKDRFSAERLKGVDSTLKIQPAKLEDSAVYLCASSLGGSGNTIYFGEGSWLTVV.

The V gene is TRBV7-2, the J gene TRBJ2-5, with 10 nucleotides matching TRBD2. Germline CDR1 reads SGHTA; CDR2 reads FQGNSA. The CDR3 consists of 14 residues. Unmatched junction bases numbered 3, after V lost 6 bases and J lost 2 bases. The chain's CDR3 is CASRLTSGQETQYF. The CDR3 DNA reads TGTGCCAGCAGACTGACTAGCGGGCAAGAGACCCAGTACTTC.

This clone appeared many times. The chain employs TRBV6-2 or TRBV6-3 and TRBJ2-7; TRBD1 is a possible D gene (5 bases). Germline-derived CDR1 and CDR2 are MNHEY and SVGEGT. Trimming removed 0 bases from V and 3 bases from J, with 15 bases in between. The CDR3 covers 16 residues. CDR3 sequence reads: CASSYSMIRGDYEQYF. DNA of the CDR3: TGTGCCAGCAGTTACTCGATGATAAGGGGCGACTACGAGCAGTACTTC.

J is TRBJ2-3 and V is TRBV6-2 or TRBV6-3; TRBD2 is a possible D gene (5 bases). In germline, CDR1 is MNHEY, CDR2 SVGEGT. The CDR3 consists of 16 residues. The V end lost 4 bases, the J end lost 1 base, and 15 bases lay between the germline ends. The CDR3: CASSSDRKGGTDTQYF. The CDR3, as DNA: TGTGCCAGCAGTTCCGATCGAAAGGGAGGCACAGATACGCAGTATTTT.

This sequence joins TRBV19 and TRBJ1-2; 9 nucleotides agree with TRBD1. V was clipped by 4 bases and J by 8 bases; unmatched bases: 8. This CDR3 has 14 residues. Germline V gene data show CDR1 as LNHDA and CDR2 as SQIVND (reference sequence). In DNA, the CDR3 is TGTGCCAGTAGTACCGGACAGGGGAATTACGGCTACACCTTC. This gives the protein CASSTGQGNYGYTF. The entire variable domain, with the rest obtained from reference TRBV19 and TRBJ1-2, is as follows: DGGITQSPKYLFRKEGQNVTLSCEQNLNHDAMYWYRQDPGQGLRLIYYSQIVNDFQKGDIAEGYSVSREKKESFPLTVTSAQKNPTAFYLCASSTGQGNYGYTFGSGTRLTVV.

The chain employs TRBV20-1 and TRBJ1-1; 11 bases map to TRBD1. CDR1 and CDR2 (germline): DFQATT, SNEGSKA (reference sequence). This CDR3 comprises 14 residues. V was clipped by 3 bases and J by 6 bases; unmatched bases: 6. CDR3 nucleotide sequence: TGCAGTGCTAGTACCGGACAGGGGGCCCCTGAAGCTTTCTTT. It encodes CSASTGQGAPEAFF.

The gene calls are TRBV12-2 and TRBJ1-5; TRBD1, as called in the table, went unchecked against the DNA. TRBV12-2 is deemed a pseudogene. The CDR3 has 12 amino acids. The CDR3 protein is CASRLEGQPQHF. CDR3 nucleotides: TGTGCAAGTCGCTTAGAGGGGCAGCCCCAGCATTTT.

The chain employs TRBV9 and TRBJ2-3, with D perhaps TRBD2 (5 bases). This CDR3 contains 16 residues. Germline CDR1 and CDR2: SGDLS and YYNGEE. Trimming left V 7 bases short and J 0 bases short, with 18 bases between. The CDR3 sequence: CASAVGSSASTDTQYF. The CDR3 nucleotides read TGTGCCAGCGCCGTAGGAAGTAGCGCGAGCACAGATACGCAGTATTTT. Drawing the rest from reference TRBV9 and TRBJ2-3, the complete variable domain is DSGVTQTPKHLITATGQRVTLRCSPRSGDLSVYWYQQSLDQGLQFLIQYYNGEERAKGNILERFSAQQFPDLHSELNLSSLELGDSALYFCASAVGSSASTDTQYFGPGTRLTVL.

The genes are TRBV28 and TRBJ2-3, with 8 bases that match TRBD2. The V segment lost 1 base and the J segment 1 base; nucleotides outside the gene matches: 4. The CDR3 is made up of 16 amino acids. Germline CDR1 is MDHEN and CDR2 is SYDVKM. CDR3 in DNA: TGTGCCAGCAGTTTATTGTCGGGGGGGGGCACAGATACGCAGTATTTT. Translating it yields CASSLLSGGGTDTQYF.

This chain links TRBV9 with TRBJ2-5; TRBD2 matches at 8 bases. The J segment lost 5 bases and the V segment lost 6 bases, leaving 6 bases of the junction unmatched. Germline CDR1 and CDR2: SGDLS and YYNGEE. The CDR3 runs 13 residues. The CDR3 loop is CASNREGLETQYF. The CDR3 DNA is TGTGCCAGCAATCGGGAGGGCCTGGAGACCCAGTACTTC. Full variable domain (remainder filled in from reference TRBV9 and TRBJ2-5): DSGVTQTPKHLITATGQRVTLRCSPRSGDLSVYWYQQSLDQGLQFLIQYYNGEERAKGNILERFSAQQFPDLHSELNLSSLELGDSALYFCASNREGLETQYFGPGTRLLVL.

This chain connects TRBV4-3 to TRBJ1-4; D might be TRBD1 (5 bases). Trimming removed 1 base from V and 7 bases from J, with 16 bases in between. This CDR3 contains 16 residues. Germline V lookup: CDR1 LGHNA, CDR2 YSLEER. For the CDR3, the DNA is TGCGCCAGCAGCCAAGGAACGGGGAGGGGAGGTGAAAAACTGTTTTTT. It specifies CASSQGTGRGGEKLFF.

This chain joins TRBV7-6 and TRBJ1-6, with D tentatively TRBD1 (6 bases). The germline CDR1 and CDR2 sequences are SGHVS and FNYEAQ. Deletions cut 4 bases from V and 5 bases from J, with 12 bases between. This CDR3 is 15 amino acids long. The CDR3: CASSYTGRDNSPLHF. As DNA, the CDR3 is TGTGCCAGCAGCTACACAGGGAGGGATAATTCACCCCTCCACTTT.

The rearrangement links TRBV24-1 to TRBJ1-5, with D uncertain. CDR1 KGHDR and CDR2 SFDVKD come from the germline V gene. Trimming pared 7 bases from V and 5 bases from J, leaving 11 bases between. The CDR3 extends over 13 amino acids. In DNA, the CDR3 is TGTGCCACCAGGCGAGGGCCGGATCAGCCCCAGCATTTT. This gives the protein CATRRGPDQPQHF.